This T cell receptor beta chain was sequenced during a study of blood T cell repertoires in COVID-19. About the study: Some COVID-19 samples were acute and others convalescent; all came from the United States, Italy and Spain. PBMCs, B-cell-depleted T cells, or T cells were the source of the cDNA or gDNA that made up the material.

V was cut by 6 bases and J by 8 bases, with 14 bases left in between. CDR1 MNHEY and CDR2 SMNVEV come from the germline V gene (reference sequence). This CDR3 region has 14 residues. In the authors' workflow: Quantification of nucleated cells was approximated via reference gene primer amplification. Here immunoSEQ multiplex PCR was the method, and the copy in TCRdb shows in-frame clones only, minus some. For V, J and clone size, that table is used; D and trimming come from the DNA. The profile shows about 330,000 clones, about 87% of them singletons. Patients of the Seattle cohort, enrolled during active infection, were followed longitudinally.

Specimen: peripheral blood. The sequence was collected from a young man with COVID-19, enrolled during active disease. This rearrangement joins TRBV27 to TRBJ1-6; weak D call: TRBD1 (6 bases). CDR3 sequence reads: CASSFQGTDSPLHF. DNA of the CDR3: TGTGCCAGCAGCTTCCAGGGGACCGATTCACCCCTCCACTTT.